Reported below is one T cell receptor beta chain. What it recognizes is unknown. The germline CDR1 and CDR2 sequences are SGHNT and YYREEE (reference sequence). This CDR3 has 16 amino acids. The V gene end was trimmed by 4 bases and the J gene end by 1 base; junction bases not matched to a gene: 10. Using immunoSEQ multiplex PCR, the repertoire was profiled, and TCRdb retains in-frame clones only, with some absent. The sample has fewer than 200,000 clones, 80% to 90% seen once. The data were obtained in a study of T cell responses to AZD1222 COVID-19 vaccine. Notes on the study in general: Spike was spanned by vaccine-associated CD4 TCRs, with dominance at 160-218 and 743-854. Repertoires were obtained only post-peak T cell response.

This specimen was peripheral blood, taken on day 0 of AZD1222 vaccination. The receptor's source is an adult in good health. This sequence joins TRBV5-4 and TRBJ2-7; 8 bases fit TRBD1. CDR3 sequence (DNA): TGTGCCAGCAGCCGTCCCGGACAGGGTTGGTCCTACGAGCAGTACTTC. This codes for CASSRPGQGWSYEQYF.